This T cell receptor (beta chain) was found in a study of CD8 T cells in Susac syndrome. RNA was extracted with the RNeasy kit, and a quantity of roughly 0.5 to 1 ug was reverse transcribed using random hexamers. One entry per CDR3 protein results from TCRdb running MiXCR on the immunoSEQ multiplex PCR reads. The repertoire holds approximately 200,000 distinct CDR3 sequences, nearly 97% seen once, with around 0.09% in the top ten. The CDR3 contains 13 residues. V was clipped by 8 bases and J by 2 bases, with 13 bases between them. Germline-derived CDR1 and CDR2 are SQVTM and ANQGSEA. Negative isolation yielded CD4+ and CD8+ T cells, and FACS enriched TEMRA cells.

Sequencing was done on a sample of CD4+ T cells from PBMCs. The receptor's source is a human donor with multiple sclerosis. This sequence joins TRBV29-1 and TRBJ1-3; TRBD1 is a possible D gene (5 bases). Written as DNA, the CDR3 is TGCAGCATCGCCGGGACCGCTGGAAACACCATATATTTT. As protein: CSIAGTAGNTIYF.